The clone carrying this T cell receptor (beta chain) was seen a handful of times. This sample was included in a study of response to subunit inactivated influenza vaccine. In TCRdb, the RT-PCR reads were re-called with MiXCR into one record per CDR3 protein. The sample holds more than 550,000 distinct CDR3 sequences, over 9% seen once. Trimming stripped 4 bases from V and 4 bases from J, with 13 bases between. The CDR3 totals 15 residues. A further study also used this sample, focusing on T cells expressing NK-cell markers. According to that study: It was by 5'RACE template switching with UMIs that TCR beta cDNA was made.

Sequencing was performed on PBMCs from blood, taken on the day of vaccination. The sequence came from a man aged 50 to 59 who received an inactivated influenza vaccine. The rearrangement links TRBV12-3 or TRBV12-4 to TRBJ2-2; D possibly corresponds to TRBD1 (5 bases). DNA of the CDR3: TGTGCCAGCAGTTCCCTTACAGGTTCCACCGGGGAGCTGTTTTTT. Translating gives CASSSLTGSTGELFF.